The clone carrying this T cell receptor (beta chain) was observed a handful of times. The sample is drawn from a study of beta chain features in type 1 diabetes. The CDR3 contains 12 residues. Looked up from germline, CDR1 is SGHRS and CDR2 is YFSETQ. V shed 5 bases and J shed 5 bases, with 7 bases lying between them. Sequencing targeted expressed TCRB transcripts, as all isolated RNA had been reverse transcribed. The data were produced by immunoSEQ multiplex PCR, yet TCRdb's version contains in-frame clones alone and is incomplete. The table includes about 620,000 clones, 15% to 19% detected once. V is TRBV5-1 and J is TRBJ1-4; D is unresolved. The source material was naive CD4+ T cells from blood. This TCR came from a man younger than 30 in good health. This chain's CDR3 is CASSRLNEKLFF. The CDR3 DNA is TGCGCCAGCAGTCGGTTGAATGAAAAACTGTTTTTT.